The subject of this entry is one T cell receptor beta chain. This specimen belongs to a study of blood T cell repertoires in COVID-19. Only in-frame clones appear in the TCRdb table, and some are missing; sequencing was by immunoSEQ multiplex PCR. The sample shows a few hundred thousand clones, 80% to 90% of them seen only once. Germline assignment: CDR1 KGHSH and CDR2 LQKENI. V was shortened by 4 bases and J by 9 bases, with 12 bases between the two germline ends. CDR3 length: 12 residues. The receptor's source is a man aged 40-49 years who had recovered from COVID-19. The chain combines TRBV18 with TRBJ1-2, with a weak D call TRBD1 (6 bases). Sequencing was carried out using peripheral blood. The CDR3 loop is CASSLPQGSYTF. The CDR3 DNA follows: TGTGCCAGCTCACTCCCACAGGGAAGCTACACCTTC.